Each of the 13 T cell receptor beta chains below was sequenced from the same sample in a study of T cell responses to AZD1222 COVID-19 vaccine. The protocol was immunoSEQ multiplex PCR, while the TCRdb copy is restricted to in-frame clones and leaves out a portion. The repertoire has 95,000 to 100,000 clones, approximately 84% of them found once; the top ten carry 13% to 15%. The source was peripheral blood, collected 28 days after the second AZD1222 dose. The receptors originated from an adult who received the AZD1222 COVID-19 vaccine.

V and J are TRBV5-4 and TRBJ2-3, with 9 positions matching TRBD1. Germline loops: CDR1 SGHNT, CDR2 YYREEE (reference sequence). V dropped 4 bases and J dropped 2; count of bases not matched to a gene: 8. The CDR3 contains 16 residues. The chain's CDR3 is CASSPSGDRDTDTQYF. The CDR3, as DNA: TGTGCCAGCAGCCCGTCGGGGGACAGGGACACAGATACGCAGTATTTT.

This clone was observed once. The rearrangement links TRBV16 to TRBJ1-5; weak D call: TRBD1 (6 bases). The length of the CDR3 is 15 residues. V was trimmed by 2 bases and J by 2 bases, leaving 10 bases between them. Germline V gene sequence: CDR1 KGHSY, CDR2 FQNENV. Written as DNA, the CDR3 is TGTGCCAGCAGCCAAGGGGGGGGCCGCAATCAGCCCCAGCATTTT. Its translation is CASSQGGGRNQPQHF.

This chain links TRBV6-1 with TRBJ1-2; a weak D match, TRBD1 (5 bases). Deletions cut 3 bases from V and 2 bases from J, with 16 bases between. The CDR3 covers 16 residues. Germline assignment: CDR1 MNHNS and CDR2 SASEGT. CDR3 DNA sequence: TGTGCCAGCAGTGAGGGGCCGTCTGGGCTAAACTATGGCTACACCTTC. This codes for CASSEGPSGLNYGYTF.

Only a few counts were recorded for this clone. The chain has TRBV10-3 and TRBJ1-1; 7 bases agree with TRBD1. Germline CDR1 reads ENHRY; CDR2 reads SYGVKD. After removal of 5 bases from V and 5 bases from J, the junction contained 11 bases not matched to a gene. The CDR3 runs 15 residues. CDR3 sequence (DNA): TGTGCCATCAGTCTCTCAGGGGGAGTGGGGACTGAAGCTTTCTTT. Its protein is CAISLSGGVGTEAFF.

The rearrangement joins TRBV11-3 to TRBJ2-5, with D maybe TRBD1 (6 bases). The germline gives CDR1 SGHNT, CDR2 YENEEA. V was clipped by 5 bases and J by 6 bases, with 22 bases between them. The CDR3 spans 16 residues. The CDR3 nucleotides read TGTGCCAGCAGCCCTCCCTTTCAGGTACAGGGCCAGACCCAGTACTTC. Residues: CASSPPFQVQGQTQYF.

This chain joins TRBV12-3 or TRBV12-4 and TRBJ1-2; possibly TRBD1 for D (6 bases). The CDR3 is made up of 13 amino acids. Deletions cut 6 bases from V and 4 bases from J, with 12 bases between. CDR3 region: CASRAGGGYGYTF. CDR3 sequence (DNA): TGTGCCAGCAGGGCAGGAGGGGGCTATGGCTACACCTTC.

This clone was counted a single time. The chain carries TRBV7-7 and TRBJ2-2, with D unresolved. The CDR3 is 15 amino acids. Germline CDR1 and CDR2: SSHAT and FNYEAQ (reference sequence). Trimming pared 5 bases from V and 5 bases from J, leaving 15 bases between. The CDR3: CASSQIAFETGELFF. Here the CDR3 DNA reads TGTGCCAGCAGCCAGATCGCCTTCGAGACCGGGGAGCTGTTTTTT. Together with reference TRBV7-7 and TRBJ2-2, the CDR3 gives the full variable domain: GAGVSQSPRYKVTKRGQDVTLRCDPISSHATLYWYQQALGQGPEFLTYFNYEAQPDKSGLPSDRFSAERPEGSISTLTIQRTEQRDSAMYRCASSQIAFETGELFFGEGSRLTVL.

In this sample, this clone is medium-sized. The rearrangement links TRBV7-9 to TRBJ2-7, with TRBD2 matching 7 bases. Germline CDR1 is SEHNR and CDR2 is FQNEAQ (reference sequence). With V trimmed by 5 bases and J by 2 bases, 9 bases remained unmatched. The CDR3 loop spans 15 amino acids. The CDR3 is CASSPSGRGTYEQYF. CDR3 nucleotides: TGTGCCAGCAGCCCCAGCGGGCGGGGGACCTACGAGCAGTACTTC.

The CDR3 DNA follows: TGTGCCTTGTTAAGGAGGGGCTATGGCTACACCTTC. Translating it yields CALLRRGYGYTF. V usage is TRBV30 and J usage is TRBJ1-2; a weak D match, TRBD1 (5 bases). CDR1 is GTSNPN and CDR2 is SVGIG in the germline V gene (reference sequence). The V gene lost 7 bases and the J gene lost 4 bases, with 13 bases spanning the gap. The length of the CDR3 is 12 residues. The full variable domain, rest sourced from reference TRBV30 and TRBJ1-2, is SQTIHQWPATLVQPVGSPLSLECTVEGTSNPNLYWYRQAAGRGLQLLFYSVGIGQISSEVPQNLSASRPQDRQFILSSKKLLLSDSGFYLCALLRRGYGYTFGSGTRLTVV.

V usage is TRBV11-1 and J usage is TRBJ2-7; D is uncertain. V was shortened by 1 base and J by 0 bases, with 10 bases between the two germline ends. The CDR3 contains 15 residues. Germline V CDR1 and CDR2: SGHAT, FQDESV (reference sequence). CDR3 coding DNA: TGTGCCAGCAGCTTAGGCGTCACGACCTCCTACGAGCAGTACTTC. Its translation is CASSLGVTTSYEQYF.

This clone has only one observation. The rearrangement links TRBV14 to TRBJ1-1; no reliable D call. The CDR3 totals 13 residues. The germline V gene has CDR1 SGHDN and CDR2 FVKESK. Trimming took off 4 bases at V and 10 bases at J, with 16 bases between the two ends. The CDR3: CASSPRISPPAFF. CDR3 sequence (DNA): TGTGCCAGCAGCCCCCGGATCAGCCCCCCAGCTTTCTTT.

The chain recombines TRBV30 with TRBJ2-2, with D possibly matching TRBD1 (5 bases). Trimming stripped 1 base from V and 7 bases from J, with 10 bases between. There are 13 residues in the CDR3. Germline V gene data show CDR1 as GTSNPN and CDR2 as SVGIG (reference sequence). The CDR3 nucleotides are TGTGCCTGGAGTGCAGGACATGGCGGGGAGCTGTTTTTT. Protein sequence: CAWSAGHGGELFF.

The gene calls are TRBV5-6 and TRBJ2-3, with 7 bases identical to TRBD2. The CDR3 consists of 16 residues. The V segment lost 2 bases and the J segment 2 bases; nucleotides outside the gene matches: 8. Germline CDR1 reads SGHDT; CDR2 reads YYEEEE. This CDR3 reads CASSLGLAVLTDTQYF. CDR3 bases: TGTGCCAGCAGCTTAGGGCTAGCGGTACTCACAGATACGCAGTATTTT.